This T cell receptor beta chain was profiled in a study of Tregs in tolerant kidney transplant recipients. Profiling relied on immunoSEQ multiplex PCR, and the TCRdb table lists in-frame clones only, not all of them. The data hold approximately 81,000 clones, with roughly 90% observed a single time. Broader study findings: The small number of patients limits these findings pending further validation. No direct test of biological reproducibility was done here. The most relevant donor-specific Treg TCRbeta repertoire apparently came from expansion with activated donor B cells. Donor-specific Treg expansion exceeded global Treg expansion in tolerant patients, suggesting antigen drive.

V lost 0 bases, J lost 7 bases, and 20 bases lay in between. The germline V gene encodes CDR1 SGDLS and CDR2 YYNGEE. The CDR3 contains 17 residues. Worth noting for this clone: Its antigen is as yet unknown.

Mixed chimerism was transient after nonmyeloablative marrow transplants from related graft donors. This chain connects TRBV9 to TRBJ2-1, with a possible D match to TRBD1 (5 bases). The sequencing here drew on CD4+ T cells from blood (PBMCs), taken 24 months after the transplant. This clonotype was obtained from a human patient who received a combined kidney and bone marrow transplant. A subset of T cells may come from the graft donor. The CDR3 region is CASSVVGHWTRVNEQFF. The CDR3 nucleotides read TGTGCCAGCAGCGTAGTGGGGCATTGGACGAGAGTGAATGAGCAGTTCTTC.